The clone carrying this T cell receptor beta chain was recorded once. This entry is derived from a study of T cell responses to AZD1222 COVID-19 vaccine. Method: immunoSEQ multiplex PCR; TCRdb's copy keeps in-frame clones and lacks some. The sample yields 100,000 to 150,000 clones, around 90% seen once. V lost 6 bases and J 3 bases, leaving 17 bases between the germline ends. Germline lookup yields CDR1 LNHDA and CDR2 SQIVND (reference sequence). This CDR3 spans 16 amino acids. The sample consisted of peripheral blood, taken on day 0 of MenACWY control vaccination. V is TRBV19 and J is TRBJ2-2, with D possibly TRBD1 on 5 matching bases. The receptor was derived from an adult in good health. The CDR3 here is CASSQGWAGHTGELFF. DNA of the CDR3: TGTGCCAGTAGCCAGGGCTGGGCAGGACACACCGGGGAGCTGTTTTTT.